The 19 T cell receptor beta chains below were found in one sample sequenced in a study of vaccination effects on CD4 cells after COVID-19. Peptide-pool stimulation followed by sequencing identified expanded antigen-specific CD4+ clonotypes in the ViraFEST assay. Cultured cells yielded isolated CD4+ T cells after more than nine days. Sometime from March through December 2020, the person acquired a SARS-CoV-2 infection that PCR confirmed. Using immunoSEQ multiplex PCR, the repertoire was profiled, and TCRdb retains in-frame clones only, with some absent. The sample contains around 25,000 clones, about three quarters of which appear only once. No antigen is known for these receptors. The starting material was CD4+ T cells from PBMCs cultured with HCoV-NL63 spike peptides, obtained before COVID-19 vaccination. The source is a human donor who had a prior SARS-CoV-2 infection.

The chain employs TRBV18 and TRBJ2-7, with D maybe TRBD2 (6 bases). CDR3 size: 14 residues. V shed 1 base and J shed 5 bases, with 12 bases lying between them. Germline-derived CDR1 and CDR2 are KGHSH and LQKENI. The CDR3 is CASSPQVREDEQYF. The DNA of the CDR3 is TGTGCCAGCTCACCACAGGTCAGGGAGGACGAGCAGTACTTC.

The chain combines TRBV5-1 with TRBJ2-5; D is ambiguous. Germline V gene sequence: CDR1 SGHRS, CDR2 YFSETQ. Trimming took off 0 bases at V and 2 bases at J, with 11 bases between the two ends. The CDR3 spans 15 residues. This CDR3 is CASSLAATPQETQYF. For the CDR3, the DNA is TGCGCCAGCAGCTTGGCGGCGACACCACAAGAGACCCAGTACTTC.

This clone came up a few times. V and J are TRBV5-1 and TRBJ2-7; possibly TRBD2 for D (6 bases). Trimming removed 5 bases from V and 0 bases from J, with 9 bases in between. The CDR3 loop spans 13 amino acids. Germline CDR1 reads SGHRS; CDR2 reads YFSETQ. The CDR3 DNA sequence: TGCGCCAGCAGGCAGGGAGGCTCCTACGAGCAGTACTTC. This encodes CASRQGGSYEQYF.

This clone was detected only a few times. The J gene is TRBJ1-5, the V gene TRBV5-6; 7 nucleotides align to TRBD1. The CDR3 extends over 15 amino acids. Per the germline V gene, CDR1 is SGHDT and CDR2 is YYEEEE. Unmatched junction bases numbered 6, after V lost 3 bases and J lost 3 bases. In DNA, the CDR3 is TGTGCCAGCAGCTCCCGGGACAGCCTCAATCAGCCCCAGCATTTT. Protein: CASSSRDSLNQPQHF. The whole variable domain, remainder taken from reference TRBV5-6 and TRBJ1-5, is DAGVTQSPTHLIKTRGQQVTLRCSPKSGHDTVSWYQQALGQGPQFIFQYYEEEERQRGNFPDRFSGHQFPNYSSELNVNALLLGDSALYLCASSSRDSLNQPQHFGDGTRLSIL.

The CDR3: CASSWYRGSPLHF. Written as DNA, the CDR3 is TGCGCCAGCAGCTGGTACAGGGGCTCACCCCTCCACTTT. The rearrangement links TRBV5-1 to TRBJ1-6; 7 bases are shared with TRBD1. Trimming took 3 bases from V and 10 from J; bases not matched to a gene: 4. The CDR3 runs 13 residues. Per the germline V gene, CDR1 is SGHRS and CDR2 is YFSETQ.

CDR3 nucleotide sequence: TGTGCCAGCAACCCCCGAGGACAGGGCAACTACGAGCAGTACTTC. It specifies CASNPRGQGNYEQYF. The rearrangement joins TRBV11-1 to TRBJ2-7; 8 nucleotides align to TRBD1. J lost 3 bases, V lost 7 bases, and 11 bases had no gene match. Germline CDR1 SGHAT, CDR2 FQDESV (reference sequence). The CDR3 extends over 15 amino acids.

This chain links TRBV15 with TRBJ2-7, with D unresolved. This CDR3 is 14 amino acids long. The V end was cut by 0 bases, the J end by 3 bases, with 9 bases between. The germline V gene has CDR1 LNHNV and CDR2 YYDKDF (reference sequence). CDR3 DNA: TGTGCCACCAGCAGAGATGTAAACGACTACGAGCAGTACTTC. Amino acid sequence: CATSRDVNDYEQYF.

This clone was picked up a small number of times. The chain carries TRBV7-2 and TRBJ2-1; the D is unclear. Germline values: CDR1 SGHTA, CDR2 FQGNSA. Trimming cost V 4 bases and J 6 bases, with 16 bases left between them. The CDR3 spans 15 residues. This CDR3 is CASSSTRQAPNEQFF. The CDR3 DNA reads TGTGCCAGCAGCTCAACACGACAAGCCCCCAATGAGCAGTTCTTC.

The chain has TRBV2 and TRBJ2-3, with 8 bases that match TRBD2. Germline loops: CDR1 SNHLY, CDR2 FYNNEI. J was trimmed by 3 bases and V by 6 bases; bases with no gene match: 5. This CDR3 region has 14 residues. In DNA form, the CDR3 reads TGTGCCAGCAGGGCCGGACTAGCAACAGATACGCAGTATTTT. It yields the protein CASRAGLATDTQYF.

Written as DNA, the CDR3 is TGTGCCAGCAGCTTAATGAGTGAAGAGACCCAGTACTTC. It codes for CASSLMSEETQYF. This rearrangement joins TRBV11-3 to TRBJ2-5; D remains ambiguous. V lost 2 bases to trimming and J lost 3 bases, with 7 bases between them. The CDR3 runs to 13 residues. Looked up from germline, CDR1 is SGHNT and CDR2 is YENEEA.

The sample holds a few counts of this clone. The CDR3 DNA follows: TGTGCCAGCAGCGCTCAACAGGGCCCTTCCTACGAGCAGTACTTC. Residues: CASSAQQGPSYEQYF. This sequence joins TRBV9 and TRBJ2-7; TRBD1 might be the D (6 bases). Trimming took off 3 bases at V and 1 base at J, with 14 bases between the two ends. The germline V gene encodes CDR1 SGDLS and CDR2 YYNGEE. The CDR3 length is 15 residues.

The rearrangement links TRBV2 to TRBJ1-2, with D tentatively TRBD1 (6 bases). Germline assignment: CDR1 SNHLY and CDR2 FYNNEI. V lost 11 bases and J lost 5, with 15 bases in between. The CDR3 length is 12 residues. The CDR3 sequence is CAGTPEGYGYTF. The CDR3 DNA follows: TGTGCCGGGACACCGGAAGGTTATGGCTACACCTTC.

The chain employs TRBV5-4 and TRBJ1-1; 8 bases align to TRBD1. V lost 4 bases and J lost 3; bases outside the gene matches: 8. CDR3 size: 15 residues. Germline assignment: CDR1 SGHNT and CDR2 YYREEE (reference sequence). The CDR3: CASSTRGLRDTEAFF. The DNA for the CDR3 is TGTGCCAGCAGCACCAGGGGGCTCAGGGACACTGAAGCTTTCTTT.

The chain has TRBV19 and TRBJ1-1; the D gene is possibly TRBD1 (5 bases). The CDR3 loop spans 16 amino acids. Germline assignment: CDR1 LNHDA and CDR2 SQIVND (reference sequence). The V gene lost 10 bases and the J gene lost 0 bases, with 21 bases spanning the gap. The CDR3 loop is CATRGLHRLLNTEAFF. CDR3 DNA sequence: TGTGCCACGAGGGGTTTACACCGACTGCTGAACACTGAAGCTTTCTTT. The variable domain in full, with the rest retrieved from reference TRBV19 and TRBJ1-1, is DGGITQSPKYLFRKEGQNVTLSCEQNLNHDAMYWYRQDPGQGLRLIYYSQIVNDFQKGDIAEGYSVSREKKESFPLTVTSAQKNPTAFYLCATRGLHRLLNTEAFFGQGTRLTVV.

CDR3 region: CASNMGQGGTEAFF. As DNA, the CDR3 is TGTGCCAGCAACATGGGACAGGGGGGTACTGAAGCTTTCTTT. The V call is TRBV9, the J call TRBJ1-1; 11 bases are shared with TRBD1. The V and J ends lost 6 bases and 5 bases, in that order; junction bases with no gene match: 6. CDR1 and CDR2 (germline): SGDLS, YYNGEE. The CDR3 length is 14 residues.

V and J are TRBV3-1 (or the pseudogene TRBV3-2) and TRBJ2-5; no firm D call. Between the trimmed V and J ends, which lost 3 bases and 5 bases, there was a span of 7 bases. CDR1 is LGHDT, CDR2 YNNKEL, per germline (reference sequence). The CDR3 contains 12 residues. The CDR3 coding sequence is TGTGCCAGCAGCCACTACTCGGAGACCCAGTACTTC. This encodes CASSHYSETQYF.

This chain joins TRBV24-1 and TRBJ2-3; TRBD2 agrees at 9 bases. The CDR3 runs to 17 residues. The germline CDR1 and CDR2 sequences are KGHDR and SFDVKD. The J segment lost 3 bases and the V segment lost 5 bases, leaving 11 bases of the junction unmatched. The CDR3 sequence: CATSVSGGRALTDTQYF. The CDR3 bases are TGTGCCACCAGTGTTAGTGGCGGGAGGGCCCTGACAGATACGCAGTATTTT.

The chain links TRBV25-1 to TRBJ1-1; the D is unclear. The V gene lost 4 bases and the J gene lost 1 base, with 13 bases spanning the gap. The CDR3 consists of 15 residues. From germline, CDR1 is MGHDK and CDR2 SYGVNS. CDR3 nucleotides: TGTGCCAGCAGTGGGTCCAGGATGGGGAACACTGAAGCTTTCTTT. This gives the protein CASSGSRMGNTEAFF.

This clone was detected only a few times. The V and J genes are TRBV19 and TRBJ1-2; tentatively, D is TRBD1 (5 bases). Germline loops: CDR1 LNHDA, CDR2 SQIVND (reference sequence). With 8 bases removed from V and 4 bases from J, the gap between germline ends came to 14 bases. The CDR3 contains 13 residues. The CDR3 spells CASSAGGLYGYTF. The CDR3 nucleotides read TGTGCCAGTTCCGCTGGGGGTCTCTATGGCTACACCTTC.